The text below deals with one T cell receptor (beta chain). J was trimmed by 7 bases and V by 3 bases; bases with no gene match: 16. Germline assignment: CDR1 SGHVS and CDR2 FNYEAQ. CDR3 length equals 18 residues. The data belong to a study of blood T cell repertoires in COVID-19. The protocol was immunoSEQ multiplex PCR, while the TCRdb copy is restricted to in-frame clones and leaves out a portion. The sample shows around 100,000 clones, roughly 88% of them seen only once. This chain uses TRBV7-6 with TRBJ2-1; 9 bases are shared with TRBD2. The receptor's source is an older woman with acute or convalescent COVID-19. Sample: peripheral blood. The CDR3 sequence is CASSFNGFSGRGSNEQFF. CDR3 DNA sequence: TGTGCCAGCAGCTTTAATGGTTTTAGCGGGAGAGGTAGTAATGAGCAGTTCTTC.